The 11 T cell receptor beta chains below come from one sample, sequenced in a study of OX40 agonist ivuxolimab in advanced cancers. Method: immunoSEQ multiplex PCR; TCRdb's copy keeps in-frame clones and lacks some. The table lists about 33,000 clones, roughly 74% of them singletons. Material: CD4+ or CD8+ T cells sorted from blood, obtained in a trial of the OX40 agonist ivuxolimab. Receptors were obtained from an adult with an advanced solid tumor such as melanoma, head and neck, liver or kidney cancer.

The chain has TRBV5-4 and TRBJ1-2; tentatively, D is TRBD1 (5 bases). Germline V gene sequence: CDR1 SGHNT, CDR2 YYREEE (reference sequence). Trimming left V 4 bases short and J 4 bases short, with 20 bases between. The CDR3 spans 16 residues. The CDR3 loop reads CASSQDPGRVTYGYTF. CDR3 bases: TGTGCCAGCAGCCAAGATCCCGGCAGGGTGACCTATGGCTACACCTTC.

The CDR3 sequence is CASSSSREQYV. CDR3 sequence (DNA): TGTGCCAGCAGCTCGTCCAGGGAGCAGTACGTC. J is TRBJ2-7 and V is TRBV7-9; D gene uncertain. Trimming took off 4 bases at V and 7 bases at J, with 8 bases between the two ends. The CDR3 contains 11 residues. The germline gives CDR1 SEHNR, CDR2 FQNEAQ (reference sequence).

The chain carries TRBV5-1 and TRBJ1-1; D is unclear. The V end lost 4 bases, the J end lost 1 base, and 8 bases lay between the germline ends. CDR1 is SGHRS, CDR2 YFSETQ, per germline. This CDR3 has 13 residues. CDR3 DNA sequence: TGCGCCAGCAGCCAGAGGCGGAACACTGAAGCTTTCTTT. Translated, it gives CASSQRRNTEAFF.

The chain links TRBV6-1 to TRBJ1-1; no definite D call. CDR1 and CDR2 from the germline V gene are MNHNS and SASEGT. With 5 bases removed from V and 0 bases from J, the gap between germline ends came to 10 bases. The CDR3 totals 14 residues. In nucleotides, the CDR3 is TGTGCCAGCAGTCTGACGGTAATGAACACTGAAGCTTTCTTT. It yields the protein CASSLTVMNTEAFF.

The CDR3 loop reads CSVGFDASGGQFF. The CDR3 DNA follows: TGCAGCGTTGGATTTGACGCTAGCGGGGGTCAGTTCTTC. V is TRBV29-1 and J is TRBJ2-1; the match to TRBD2 covers 10 bases. Germline V gives CDR1 SQVTM, CDR2 ANQGSEA. The CDR3 has 13 residues. Trimming cost V 4 bases and J 13 bases; bases outside gene matches: 10.

This chain links TRBV4-1 with TRBJ2-7; D is undetermined. The ends were cut back, 4 bases at V and 3 bases at J, with 13 bases in the middle. In germline, CDR1 is MGHRA, CDR2 YSYEKL. The CDR3 has 14 residues. As DNA, the CDR3 is TGCGCCAGCAGCCTTGACCAGGCTAGCTACGAGCAGTACTTC. Its translation: CASSLDQASYEQYF.

The chain combines TRBV27 with TRBJ1-2; D remains ambiguous. The germline V and J ends were trimmed by 8 bases and 5 bases, with 12 bases remaining between them. The CDR3 covers 12 residues. CDR1 and CDR2 from the germline V gene are MNHEY and SMNVEV (reference sequence). For the CDR3, the DNA is TGTGCCAGCGGTCTAGAGGGATATGGCTACACCTTC. This gives the protein CASGLEGYGYTF.

Remarks on this clone: The sample contains more than one DNA sequence encoding this CDR3. V gene TRBV27 combines with J gene TRBJ1-2; D remains ambiguous. The V and J ends lost 2 bases and 4 bases respectively, with 5 bases between them. The CDR3 sequence is 12 residues long. CDR1 and CDR2 from the germline V gene are MNHEY and SMNVEV (reference sequence). CDR3 coding DNA: TGTGCCAGCAGTTTAGACGGCTATGGCTACACCTTC. Translation gives CASSLDGYGYTF.

The chain is built from TRBV5-6 and TRBJ1-2, with a possible D match to TRBD1 (6 bases). CDR1 and CDR2 from the germline V gene are SGHDT and YYEEEE. Trimming shortened V by 0 bases and J by 10 bases, and 10 bases separated the two germline ends. This CDR3 has 12 residues. The CDR3 sequence: CASSLDRGPYTF. CDR3 nucleotides: TGTGCCAGCAGCTTGGATCGGGGGCCCTACACCTTC.

The chain is built from TRBV9 and TRBJ2-6, with a weak D call TRBD1 (6 bases). In germline, CDR1 is SGDLS, CDR2 YYNGEE. V shed 4 bases and J shed 2 bases, with 7 bases lying between them. This CDR3 comprises 14 residues. The CDR3 DNA is TGTGCCAGCAGCAACAGGGCTGGGGCCAACGTCCTGACTTTC. It codes for CASSNRAGANVLTF.

This clone was seen a single time. J is TRBJ1-2 and V is TRBV6-5; 11 bases line up with TRBD1. Looked up from germline, CDR1 is MNHEY and CDR2 is SVGAGI. There are 15 residues in the CDR3. Trimming removed 5 bases from V and 6 bases from J; junction bases left unmatched: 8. CDR3 region: CASSKPGQGVHGYTF. CDR3 DNA sequence: TGTGCCAGCAGTAAACCGGGACAGGGGGTACATGGCTACACCTTC.